This TCR beta chain emerged from a study of T cell responses to AZD1222 COVID-19 vaccine. On this clone itself: Its specificity is unknown.

Whole-study findings and limits: Only after the peak T cell response were repertoires sampled. White British donors predominated, females outnumbered males, and clonal diversity was possibly underestimated.

The CDR3 covers 14 residues. The V gene's germline CDR1 is LGHNT and CDR2 FRNRAP. The V end lost 4 bases, the J end lost 3 bases, and 10 bases lay between the germline ends. Profiled with immunoSEQ multiplex PCR; TCRdb holds only in-frame clones, not every one. The profile shows some 100,000 clones, 70% to 90% of them singletons. Here the sequenced sample was peripheral blood, taken 28 days after the second AZD1222 dose. J is TRBJ1-5 and V is TRBV12-5; D is ambiguous. This TCR was recovered from an adult who received the AZD1222 COVID-19 vaccine. As DNA, the CDR3 is TGTGCTAGTGGTTCGACCGTAGACAATCAGCCCCAGCATTTT. It is translated as CASGSTVDNQPQHF.